The T cell receptor (beta chain) under discussion was sequenced for a study of shared clonotypes between healthy human individuals. Study-level results: Relative to memory subsets, naive subsets generally showed larger estimated richness. When compared with the clonotypes that were shared by all four sorted-subset donors, the non-shared clonotypes turned out to have lower generation probabilities.

About this clone itself: Its antigen remains unknown. One junction end disagrees with the germline gene, perhaps due to a read error.

Germline V gene sequence: CDR1 SGHRS, CDR2 YFSETQ. This CDR3 contains 15 residues. Original analysis: There were no quality scores in the junction-only immunoSEQ sequences, so filtering differed. Clones were sequenced by immunoSEQ multiplex PCR, and TCRdb holds only the in-frame ones, with some missing. V, J and clone size are those of that table, while D and trimming were read from the DNA. The repertoire holds roughly 2.2 million clones, with under 95% as singletons. This sequence joins TRBV5-1 and TRBJ2-5, with 10 bases aligning to TRBD2. The TCR was taken from a young man in good health. Some clones in this sample may be carry-over from other donors' samples. The sample was naive CD4+ T cells from PBMCs. Subset specified: CD45RA+ positively selected. The CDR3: CASSSSGSGMETQYF. CDR3 nucleotide sequence: TGTGCCAGCAGCTCTAGCGGGAGTGGGATGGAGACCCAGTACTTC.